What follows is one TCR beta chain and its context. CDR1 is MGHRA, CDR2 YSYEKL, per germline. With 2 bases clipped from V and 8 bases from J, the junction kept 11 bases outside the gene matches. This CDR3 has 15 residues. Only in-frame clones appear in the TCRdb table, and some are missing; sequencing was by immunoSEQ multiplex PCR. The table shows under 2.5 million clones, with about nine tenths occurring only once. This entry is derived from a study of shared clonotypes between healthy human individuals. The study separated CD4+ cells into CD45RA+ naive and CD45RA-negative memory subsets. This rearrangement joins TRBV4-1 to TRBJ1-1; 7 bases are a match to TRBD1. Material: naive CD4+ T cells from PBMCs. Indicated subset: CD45RA+ positively selected. This TCR was sampled from a man between 18 and 35 years old in good health. Some clones in this sample may be carry-over from other donors' samples. The CDR3 loop is CASSQSTGYGEEAFF. Here the CDR3 DNA reads TGCGCCAGCAGCCAATCGACAGGGTATGGGGAAGAAGCTTTCTTT.